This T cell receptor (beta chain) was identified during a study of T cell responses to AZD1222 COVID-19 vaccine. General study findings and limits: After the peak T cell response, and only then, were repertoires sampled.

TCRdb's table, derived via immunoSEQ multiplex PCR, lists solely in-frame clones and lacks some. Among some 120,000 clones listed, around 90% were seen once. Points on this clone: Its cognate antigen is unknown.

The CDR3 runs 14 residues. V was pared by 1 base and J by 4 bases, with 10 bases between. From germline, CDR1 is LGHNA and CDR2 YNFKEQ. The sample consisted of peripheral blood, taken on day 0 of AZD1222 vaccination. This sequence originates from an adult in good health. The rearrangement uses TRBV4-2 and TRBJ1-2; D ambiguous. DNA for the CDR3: TGTGCCAGCAGCCAAGGGGCAACGATCTATGGCTACACCTTC. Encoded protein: CASSQGATIYGYTF.